This entry is about one T cell receptor (beta chain). The data were obtained in a study of blood T cell repertoires in COVID-19. Study-wide context: COVID-19 samples, acute and convalescent, were from the United States, Italy and Spain.

The CDR3 consists of 14 residues. The V gene lost 1 base and the J gene lost 5 bases, with 11 bases spanning the gap. Germline CDR1 is SGHTA and CDR2 is FQGNSA. As originally analysed: Researchers report that nucleated cell counts were estimated from reference gene primer amplification. Libraries were prepared by immunoSEQ multiplex PCR; TCRdb keeps only in-frame clonotypes and omits some of them. V, J and clone size are taken as reported in that table, and D and trimming were inferred from the DNA itself. Here the sample spans under 140,000 clones, over 65% being singletons. Sequencing used peripheral blood. This sequence was found in a woman of 80 years or more with acute or convalescent COVID-19. This chain links TRBV7-2 with TRBJ1-1; no firm D call. The CDR3: CASSLELKTTEAFF. The CDR3 DNA reads as TGTGCCAGCAGCTTAGAACTAAAGACGACTGAAGCTTTCTTT.